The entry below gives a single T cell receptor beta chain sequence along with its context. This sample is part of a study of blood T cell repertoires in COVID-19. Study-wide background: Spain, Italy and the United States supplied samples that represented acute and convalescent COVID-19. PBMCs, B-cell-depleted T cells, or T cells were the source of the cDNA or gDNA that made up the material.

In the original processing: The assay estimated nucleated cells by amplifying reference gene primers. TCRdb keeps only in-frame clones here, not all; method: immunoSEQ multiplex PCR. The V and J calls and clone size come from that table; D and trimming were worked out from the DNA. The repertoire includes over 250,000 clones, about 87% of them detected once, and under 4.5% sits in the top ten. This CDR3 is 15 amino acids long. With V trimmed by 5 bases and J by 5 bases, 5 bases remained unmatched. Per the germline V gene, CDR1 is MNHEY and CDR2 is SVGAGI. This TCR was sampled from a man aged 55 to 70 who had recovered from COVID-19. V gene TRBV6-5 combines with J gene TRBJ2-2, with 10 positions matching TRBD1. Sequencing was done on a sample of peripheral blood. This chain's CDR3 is CASSTGTGATGELFF. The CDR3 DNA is TGTGCCAGCAGTACCGGGACAGGGGCGACCGGGGAGCTGTTTTTT.